This TCR beta chain was sequenced in a study of regulatory T cells in long-lasting Graves disease. General study results and limits: For persistent Graves' patients, TCR diversity was lower than for newly diagnosed ones.

Stated time point: newly diagnosed GD, antithyroid drugs for less than 3 months. From PBMCs, RNA was extracted and then used to make the TCR library. Construction of TCR beta libraries relied on iRepertoire HTBI primers and on Arm-PCR targeting CDR3 regions. TCRdb redid the calling of the multiplex PCR reads with MiXCR, one entry per CDR3 protein. Among roughly 410,000 distinct CDR3 sequences listed, 15% were seen once. Concerning this clonotype: What it binds is not known.

V lost 10 bases and J 7 bases, leaving 13 bases between the germline ends. Germline V gene lookup returns CDR1 MDHEN and CDR2 SYDVKM. The CDR3 has 12 residues. These sequences were also reported in another study, on T cells in Graves' hyperthyroidism and ophthalmopathy. As reported in that work: Blood also held most thyroid clonotypes expanded beyond 0.001.

This TCR was sampled from a woman in her 40s with Graves disease. This chain links TRBV28 with TRBJ1-4; D perhaps matches TRBD1 (5 bases). This specimen consisted of peripheral blood mononuclear cells (PBMCs), obtained at new diagnosis, from a patient treated with antithyroid drugs. In nucleotides, the CDR3 is TGTGCCACCCACGGGGGGATTGAAAAACTGTTTTTT. Its translation: CATHGGIEKLFF. Supplemented by reference TRBV28 and TRBJ1-4, the full variable domain reads DVKVTQSSRYLVKRTGEKVFLECVQDMDHENMFWYRQDPGLGLRLIYFSYDVKMKEKGDIPEGYSVSREKKERFSLILESASTNQTSMYLCATHGGIEKLFFGSGTQLSVL.